Listed below are T cell receptor beta chains from one sample, sequenced in a study of graft-versus-host responses after intestinal transplantation. Assay used: immunoSEQ multiplex PCR; TCRdb lists only in-frame clones, some missing. The sample carries roughly 97,000 clones, more than 85% recorded once. These receptors are not linked to any known antigen. Sequences were derived from unstimulated CD4+ T cells sorted from spleen or lymph node cells, sampled before intestinal transplant. The receptors stem from a human donor who received an intestinal transplant. Each CDR3 is given with its conserved first and last residue. Fields, in order: V gene, clone size, J gene, D gene, CDR3 DNA, CDR3 protein. A D gene is named only where the DNA matches it firmly. For some rows the clone size is stated as once, few or many, or as a class when expanded; others skip it.

>TRBV5-1|.|TRBJ2-1|.
TGCGCCAGCAGCTTGGGGGTCGGGGGCTCCTACAATGAGCAGTTCTTC
CASSLGVGGSYNEQFF
>TRBV7-6|.|TRBJ2-7|TRBD2
TGTGCCAGCAGCGTGGCGGGAGGGGGGGACGAGCAGTACTTC
CASSVAGGGDEQYF
>TRBV6-1|once|TRBJ1-2|TRBD1
TGTGCCAGCAGTTCATTGGGACAGCGGGATGGCTACACCTTC
CASSSLGQRDGYTF
>TRBV19|.|TRBJ1-5|.
TGTGCCAGTAGTAACGGCCGCGGGGTTCAGCCCCAGCATTTT
CASSNGRGVQPQHF
>TRBV4-1|.|TRBJ1-5|TRBD1
TGCGCCAGCAGCCAAGAGGGACAGGCGGGTCAGCCCCAGCATTTT
CASSQEGQAGQPQHF
>TRBV27|.|TRBJ1-3|.
TGTGCCAGCAGTTTAAAACTTAGCTCTGGAAACACCATATATTTT
CASSLKLSSGNTIYF
>TRBV5-1|.|TRBJ1-2|.
TGCGCCAGCAGCGCCGGGACGAACCTCTATGGCTACACCTTC
CASSAGTNLYGYTF
>TRBV19|.|TRBJ2-3|.
TGTGCCAGTAGTCGGAGGGCGGCAGATACGCAGTATTTT
CASSRRAADTQYF
>TRBV14|.|TRBJ2-6|.
TGTGCCAGCAGCCCGTTCTTGGGGGCCAACGTCCTGACTTTC
CASSPFLGANVLTF
>TRBV6-6|.|TRBJ2-7|.
TGTGCCAGCAGTTACCTTGACAGCCACGAGCAGTACTTC
CASSYLDSHEQYF
>TRBV5-1|.|TRBJ2-6|TRBD2
TGCGCCAGCAGCATGCGACTAGCGGGGGGAGGATCTGGGGCCAACGTCCTGACTTTC
CASSMRLAGGGSGANVLTF
>TRBV2|.|TRBJ1-4|TRBD1
TGTGCCAGCAGGAGGGTCGGGACAGAAAATGAAAAACTGTTTTTT
CASRRVGTENEKLFF
>TRBV9|.|TRBJ2-3|.
TGTGCCAGCAGCGCCTCCAGGGGTCCAGATACGCAGTATTTT
CASSASRGPDTQYF
>TRBV2|.|TRBJ2-6|TRBD2
TGTGCCAGCGGGGATACTAGCGCGAGAGCCAACGTCCTGACTTTC
CASGDTSARANVLTF
>TRBV9|.|TRBJ1-6|.
TGTGCCAGCAGCGTAGAGGGGTGGTGGAATTCACCCCTCCACTTT
CASSVEGWWNSPLHF
>TRBV7-2|.|TRBJ1-2|TRBD1
TGTGCCAGCAGCTTAAGACAGGGGGCCCGGAATTTCCAGACCTTC
CASSLRQGARNFQTF
>TRBV4-1|.|TRBJ1-5|.
TGCGCCCCCGCGAGGAGGGAGCAGCCCCAGCATTTT
CAPARREQPQHF
>TRBV4-1|.|TRBJ2-4|.
TGCGCCAGCAGCCAAAAGGCTATTCACGACGGGGTAGCCAAAAACATTCAGTACTTC
CASSQKAIHDGVAKNIQYF
>TRBV27|.|TRBJ2-2|.
TGTGCCAGCAGGATTCTGGGGCACCTGGGCACCGGGGAGCTGTTTTTT
CASRILGHLGTGELFF